One sample yielded the 10 T cell receptor beta chains listed below, sequenced in a study of blood T cell repertoires in COVID-19. The data were produced by immunoSEQ multiplex PCR, yet TCRdb's version contains in-frame clones alone and is incomplete. This repertoire shows about 75,000 clones, 79% found once; its top ten account for approximately 5%. Source material: peripheral blood. All receptors come from an elderly woman with active or convalescent COVID-19.

The chain links TRBV25-1 to TRBJ2-4; 10 nucleotides match TRBD1. Germline V gene data show CDR1 as MGHDK and CDR2 as SYGVNS. V was pared by 4 bases and J by 8 bases, with 5 bases of the junction left unmatched. The CDR3 extends over 14 amino acids. The CDR3 coding sequence is TGTGCCAGCAGTGCTCCGGGACAGGGGTACATTCAGTACTTC. It codes for CASSAPGQGYIQYF. Full variable domain (rest looked up from reference TRBV25-1 and TRBJ2-4): EADIYQTPRYLVIGTGKKITLECSQTMGHDKMYWYQQDPGMELHLIHYSYGVNSTEKGDLSSESTVSRIRTEHFPLTLESARPSHTSQYLCASSAPGQGYIQYFGAGTRLSVL.

The chain carries TRBV19 and TRBJ1-4; 8 bases line up with TRBD1. With V trimmed by 9 bases and J by 6 bases, 6 bases remained unmatched. This CDR3 comprises 13 residues. Germline values: CDR1 LNHDA, CDR2 SQIVND (reference sequence). The CDR3 loop is CASSDRVYEKLFF. The CDR3 DNA reads as TGTGCCAGCTCGGACAGGGTGTATGAAAAACTGTTTTTT.

This clone was seen once. The genes are TRBV7-2 and TRBJ2-7, with 7 nucleotides matching TRBD2. V was pared by 3 bases and J by 5 bases, with 7 bases of the junction left unmatched. The CDR3 runs 14 residues. Germline assignment: CDR1 SGHTA and CDR2 FQGNSA. CDR3 amino acids: CASSFTGTTNEQYF. CDR3 nucleotide sequence: TGTGCCAGCAGCTTTACCGGGACTACTAACGAGCAGTACTTC.

To note about this clone: Other DNA sequences in the sample encode the same CDR3. V and J are TRBV9 and TRBJ1-3, with D uncertain. This CDR3 comprises 13 residues. Germline V gene sequence: CDR1 SGDLS, CDR2 YYNGEE. The V gene lost 3 bases and the J gene lost 0 bases, with 4 bases spanning the gap. DNA of the CDR3: TGTGCCAGCAGCGGCAGCTCTGGAAACACCATATATTTT. Translated: CASSGSSGNTIYF.

The rearrangement joins TRBV18 to TRBJ1-2; 7 bases align to TRBD1. Germline V lookup: CDR1 KGHSH, CDR2 LQKENI. CDR3 size: 14 residues. J was trimmed by 6 bases and V by 1 base; bases with no gene match: 5. The CDR3 nucleotides are TGTGCCAGCTCACCACTTGGGCAGGGGGATGGCTACACCTTC. Translation gives CASSPLGQGDGYTF.

V and J are TRBV19 and TRBJ2-3, with a weak D call TRBD1 (5 bases). Germline V gene data show CDR1 as LNHDA and CDR2 as SQIVND (reference sequence). There are 19 residues in the CDR3. V lost 7 bases, J lost 2 bases, and 28 bases lay in between. CDR3 nucleotide sequence: TGTGCCAGTACCCCCCGGCTGGGTTGGCCCCGGACAAACACAGATACGCAGTATTTT. This sequence encodes CASTPRLGWPRTNTDTQYF.

J is TRBJ1-1 and V is TRBV6-6; D remains unclear. The CDR3 totals 16 residues. From germline, CDR1 is MNHNY and CDR2 SVGAGI (reference sequence). With 6 bases removed from V and 1 base from J, the gap between germline ends came to 18 bases. Written as DNA, the CDR3 is TGTGCCAGCAGAGAAAAAGACTACCAGGAGAACACTGAAGCTTTCTTT. Encoded protein: CASREKDYQENTEAFF.

The sample holds many counts of this clone. Distinct nucleotide sequences in the sample also encode this CDR3. V usage is TRBV7-2 and J usage is TRBJ1-2, with a tentative D call TRBD1 (6 bases). This CDR3 comprises 13 residues. CDR1 is SGHTA, CDR2 FQGNSA, per germline. Trimming took off 1 base at V and 7 bases at J, with 10 bases between the two ends. The CDR3 region has the DNA TGTGCCAGCAGCTTAGGGGGGGGCGGTGGCTACACCTTC. It codes for CASSLGGGGGYTF.

The chain joins TRBV5-5 to TRBJ2-1; TRBD2 agrees at 13 bases. Looked up from germline, CDR1 is SGHKS and CDR2 is YYEKEE (reference sequence). The length of the CDR3 is 17 residues. With V trimmed by 4 bases and J by 9 bases, 13 bases remained unmatched. The CDR3 DNA reads as TGTGCCAGCAGCCACAGACTAGCGGGAGGCACAAGCGGTGAGCAGTTCTTC. It specifies CASSHRLAGGTSGEQFF.

In this sample, this clone turned up a few times. In DNA, the CDR3 is TGCAGCGTGAAAACTACCGGGACATTTACGGGTAGCACCGGGGAGCTGTTTTTT. Amino acids: CSVKTTGTFTGSTGELFF. This sequence joins TRBV29-1 and TRBJ2-2, with a weak D call TRBD1 (6 bases). Trimming left V 6 bases short and J 4 bases short, with 27 bases between. Per the germline V gene, CDR1 is SQVTM and CDR2 is ANQGSEA. The CDR3 covers 18 residues.